The 12 T cell receptor beta chains given below trace back to one sample, sequenced in a study of technical replicates of blood from several donors. Profiling relied on immunoSEQ multiplex PCR, and the TCRdb table lists in-frame clones only, not all of them. The sample consists of fewer than 15,000 clones, approximately 95% of them appearing once. Sequenced sample: PBMCs. Receptor source: a human donor in good health.

The chain couples TRBV11-2 to TRBJ2-2; 12 bases are shared with TRBD2. The V gene end was trimmed by 5 bases and the J gene end by 1 base; junction bases not matched to a gene: 11. The CDR3 spans 19 residues. Germline V gene lookup returns CDR1 SGHAT and CDR2 FQNNGV. CDR3 sequence (DNA): TGTGCCAGCAGCACCAGACTAGCGGGAGCCTTGGGGAACACCGGGGAGCTGTTTTTT. Translation gives CASSTRLAGALGNTGELFF.

The chain employs TRBV11-2 and TRBJ2-5; D possibly corresponds to TRBD1 (5 bases). Germline CDR1 and CDR2: SGHAT and FQNNGV. The CDR3 spans 15 residues. V lost 0 bases to trimming and J lost 3 bases, with 11 bases between them. This CDR3 is CASSLEGRVEETQYF. The CDR3 DNA is TGTGCCAGCAGCTTAGAGGGCAGGGTTGAAGAGACCCAGTACTTC.

The chain has TRBV27 and TRBJ2-5; the match to TRBD1 covers 12 bases. CDR3 length equals 15 residues. Germline V CDR1 and CDR2: MNHEY, SMNVEV (reference sequence). Trimming at V came to 3 bases and at J to 4 bases, leaving 3 bases not matched to a gene. The CDR3: CASSFRDRGRETQYF. In DNA form, the CDR3 reads TGTGCCAGCAGTTTCCGGGACAGGGGGCGAGAGACCCAGTACTTC.

The rearrangement links TRBV6-1 to TRBJ1-5; 8 bases match TRBD1. Germline V lookup: CDR1 MNHNS, CDR2 SASEGT. With 11 bases clipped from V and 7 bases from J, the junction kept 10 bases outside the gene matches. This CDR3 contains 13 residues. DNA for the CDR3: TGTGCCGGTACGACAGGGGACGGACAGCCCCAGCATTTT. It yields the protein CAGTTGDGQPQHF.

The chain joins TRBV2 to TRBJ2-5; no reliable D call. V lost 1 base, J lost 5 bases, and 8 bases lay in between. Per germline, CDR1 SNHLY and CDR2 FYNNEI. CDR3 length: 13 residues. The CDR3 sequence: CASSEVPGETQYF. The DNA for the CDR3 is TGTGCCAGCAGTGAAGTGCCCGGGGAGACCCAGTACTTC. Combining the CDR3 with reference TRBV2 and TRBJ2-5 gives the whole variable domain EPEVTQTPSHQVTQMGQEVILRCVPISNHLYFYWYRQILGQKVEFLVSFYNNEISEKSEIFDDQFSVERPDGSNFTLKIRSTKLEDSAMYFCASSEVPGETQYFGPGTRLLVL.

The rearrangement uses TRBV6-5 and TRBJ2-3, with TRBD2 as a possible D gene (6 bases). This CDR3 is built from 15 residues. Germline V CDR1 and CDR2: MNHEY, SVGAGI. V lost 6 bases, J lost 9 bases, and 22 bases lay in between. The CDR3, as DNA: TGTGCCAGCAGCTCCGCTAACTCGGGACTTAGAACGCAGTATTTT. Amino acids: CASSSANSGLRTQYF.

The chain's CDR3 is CASSSTDANTEAFF. DNA for the CDR3: TGCGCCAGCAGCTCGACAGACGCGAACACTGAAGCTTTCTTT. J is TRBJ1-1 and V is TRBV5-1, with D tentatively TRBD1 (5 bases). Germline CDR1 is SGHRS and CDR2 is YFSETQ. The CDR3 is made up of 14 amino acids. V lost 3 bases to trimming and J lost 1 base, with 10 bases between them.

This clone was counted a single time. The chain links TRBV7-8 to TRBJ2-7, with D maybe TRBD2 (6 bases). This CDR3 has 13 residues. Germline CDR1 SGHVS, CDR2 FQNEAQ. With 0 bases removed from V and 4 bases from J, the gap between germline ends came to 7 bases. CDR3 DNA sequence: TGTGCCAGCAGCTTAGCGGAGGGGTACGAGCAGTACTTC. Translating gives CASSLAEGYEQYF.

This clone has just one count. V usage is TRBV11-2 and J usage is TRBJ1-1; no definite D call. The CDR3 sequence is 12 residues long. Between the trimmed V and J ends, which lost 6 bases and 5 bases, there was a span of 10 bases. Germline CDR1 is SGHAT and CDR2 is FQNNGV. The CDR3 coding sequence is TGTGCCAGCAGTAGGACGGGAACTGAAGCTTTCTTT. Its protein is CASSRTGTEAFF.

This chain uses TRBV2 with TRBJ1-2, with D perhaps TRBD1 (5 bases). V shed 2 bases and J shed 2 bases, with 12 bases lying between them. There are 15 residues in the CDR3. Per germline, CDR1 SNHLY and CDR2 FYNNEI. The CDR3 here is CASSESYQGNYGYTF. The CDR3 DNA reads as TGTGCCAGCAGTGAAAGTTATCAGGGAAACTATGGCTACACCTTC.

This clone showed up just once. The rearrangement joins TRBV2 to TRBJ2-1, with D possibly TRBD1 on 5 matching bases. Trimming took off 7 bases at V and 9 bases at J, with 16 bases between the two ends. CDR3 length: 13 amino acids. CDR1 is SNHLY, CDR2 FYNNEI, per germline. CDR3 sequence: CASTGGQFSEQFF. The CDR3, as DNA: TGTGCCAGCACGGGTGGACAATTCAGTGAGCAGTTCTTC. Drawing the rest from reference TRBV2 and TRBJ2-1, the complete variable domain is EPEVTQTPSHQVTQMGQEVILRCVPISNHLYFYWYRQILGQKVEFLVSFYNNEISEKSEIFDDQFSVERPDGSNFTLKIRSTKLEDSAMYFCASTGGQFSEQFFGPGTRLTVL.

The chain uses TRBV19 and TRBJ1-2; 8 bases align to TRBD1. The V gene end was trimmed by 7 bases and the J gene end by 6 bases; junction bases not matched to a gene: 10. CDR1 LNHDA and CDR2 SQIVND come from the germline V gene (reference sequence). The CDR3 runs to 14 residues. CDR3 nucleotide sequence: TGTGCCAGTACTCTCGACAGGGGATCGAATGGCTACACCTTC. Its translation: CASTLDRGSNGYTF. Together with reference TRBV19 and TRBJ1-2, the CDR3 gives the full variable domain: DGGITQSPKYLFRKEGQNVTLSCEQNLNHDAMYWYRQDPGQGLRLIYYSQIVNDFQKGDIAEGYSVSREKKESFPLTVTSAQKNPTAFYLCASTLDRGSNGYTFGSGTRLTVV.